This T cell receptor beta chain is from a study of blood T cell repertoires in COVID-19. This CDR3 spans 12 amino acids. Per germline, CDR1 MNHEY and CDR2 SVGAGI. V shed 8 bases and J shed 8 bases, with 10 bases lying between them. Assay used: immunoSEQ multiplex PCR; TCRdb lists only in-frame clones, some missing. The top ten hold 2% to 3% of the sample, which has under 200,000 clones, approximately 91% seen once. Material for sequencing was peripheral blood. This receptor was identified in a man aged 18 to 29 with acute or convalescent COVID-19. V usage is TRBV6-5 and J usage is TRBJ1-6; D gene uncertain. The CDR3 DNA reads TGTGCCAGCTTGGAGAGGGATTCACCCCTCCACTTT. Amino acids: CASLERDSPLHF.